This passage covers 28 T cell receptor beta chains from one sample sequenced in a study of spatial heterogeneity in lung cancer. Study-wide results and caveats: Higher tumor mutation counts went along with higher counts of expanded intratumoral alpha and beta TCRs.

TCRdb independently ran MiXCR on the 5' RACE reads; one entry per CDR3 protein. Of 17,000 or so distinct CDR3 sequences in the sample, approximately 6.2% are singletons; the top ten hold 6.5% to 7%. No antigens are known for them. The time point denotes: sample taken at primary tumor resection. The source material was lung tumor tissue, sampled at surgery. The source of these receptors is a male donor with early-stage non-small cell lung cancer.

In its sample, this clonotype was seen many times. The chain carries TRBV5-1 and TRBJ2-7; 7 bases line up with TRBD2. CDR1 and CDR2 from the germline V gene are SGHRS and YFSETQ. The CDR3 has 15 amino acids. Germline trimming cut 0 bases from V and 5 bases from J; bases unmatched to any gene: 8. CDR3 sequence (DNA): TGCGCCAGCAGCTTGGCCGGGGGAGGGTGGAACGAGCAGTACTTC. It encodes CASSLAGGGWNEQYF.

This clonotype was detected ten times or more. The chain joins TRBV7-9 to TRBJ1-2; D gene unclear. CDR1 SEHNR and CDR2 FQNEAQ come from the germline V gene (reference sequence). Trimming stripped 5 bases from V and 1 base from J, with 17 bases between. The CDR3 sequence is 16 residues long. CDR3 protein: CASSPLYLENNYGYTF. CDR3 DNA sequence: TGTGCCAGCAGCCCCCTATACCTGGAGAATAACTATGGCTACACCTTC.

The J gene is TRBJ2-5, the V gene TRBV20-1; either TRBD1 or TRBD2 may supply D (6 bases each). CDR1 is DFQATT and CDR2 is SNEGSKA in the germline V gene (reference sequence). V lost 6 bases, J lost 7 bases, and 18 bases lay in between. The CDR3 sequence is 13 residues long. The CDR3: CSAIPGGTGTQYF. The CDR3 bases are TGCAGTGCCATCCCCGGGGGCACGGGGACCCAGTACTTC.

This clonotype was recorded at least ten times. The CDR3 coding sequence is TGTGCCAGCAAGGAGGGGAACTCCTACGAGCAGTACTTC. Residues: CASKEGNSYEQYF. The chain joins TRBV11-2 to TRBJ2-7; D may be TRBD2 (6 bases). The CDR3 has 13 residues. The germline V and J ends were trimmed by 7 bases and 0 bases, with 10 bases remaining between them. The germline V gene encodes CDR1 SGHAT and CDR2 FQNNGV.

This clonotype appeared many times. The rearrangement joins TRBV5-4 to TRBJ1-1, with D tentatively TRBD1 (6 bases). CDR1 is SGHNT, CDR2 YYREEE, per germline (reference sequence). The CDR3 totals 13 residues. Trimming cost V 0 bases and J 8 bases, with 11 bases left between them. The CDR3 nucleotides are TGTGCCAGCAGCTTGGACCAGGGGAGGGAAGCTTTCTTT. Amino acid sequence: CASSLDQGREAFF.

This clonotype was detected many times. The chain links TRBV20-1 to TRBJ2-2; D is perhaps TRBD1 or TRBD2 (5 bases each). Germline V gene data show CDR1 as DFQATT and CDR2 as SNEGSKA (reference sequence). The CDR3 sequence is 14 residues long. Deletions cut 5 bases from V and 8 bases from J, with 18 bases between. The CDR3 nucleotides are TGCAGTGCTCCCCTCCGGGGCCCAGGGGGGGAGCTGTTTTTT. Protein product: CSAPLRGPGGELFF.

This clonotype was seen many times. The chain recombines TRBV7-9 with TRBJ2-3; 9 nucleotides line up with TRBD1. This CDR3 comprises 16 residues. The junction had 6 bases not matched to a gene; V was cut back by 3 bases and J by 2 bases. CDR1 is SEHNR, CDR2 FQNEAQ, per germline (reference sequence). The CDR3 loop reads CASSFAGTGLTDTQYF. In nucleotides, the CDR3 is TGTGCCAGCAGCTTTGCCGGGACAGGGCTCACAGATACGCAGTATTTT.

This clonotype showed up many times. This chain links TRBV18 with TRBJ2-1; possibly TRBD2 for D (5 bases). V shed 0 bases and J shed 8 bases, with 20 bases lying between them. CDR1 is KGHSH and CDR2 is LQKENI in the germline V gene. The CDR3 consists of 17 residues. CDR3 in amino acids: CASSPPTRVGRTDEQFF. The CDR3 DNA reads TGTGCCAGCTCACCACCGACGCGGGTGGGGAGAACAGATGAGCAGTTCTTC.

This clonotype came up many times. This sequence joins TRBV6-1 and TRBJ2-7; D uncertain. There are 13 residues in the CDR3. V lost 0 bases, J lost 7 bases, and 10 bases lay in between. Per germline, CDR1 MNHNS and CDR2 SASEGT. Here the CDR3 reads CASSEAGSREQYF. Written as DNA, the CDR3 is TGTGCCAGCAGTGAAGCGGGTAGCAGGGAGCAGTACTTC.

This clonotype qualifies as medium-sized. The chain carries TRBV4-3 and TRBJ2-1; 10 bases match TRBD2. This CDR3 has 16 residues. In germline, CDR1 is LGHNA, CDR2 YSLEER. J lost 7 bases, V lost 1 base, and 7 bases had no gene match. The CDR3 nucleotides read TGCGCCAGCAGCCAAGCCACTCCGGGACTAGCGAATGAGCAGTTCTTC. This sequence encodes CASSQATPGLANEQFF.

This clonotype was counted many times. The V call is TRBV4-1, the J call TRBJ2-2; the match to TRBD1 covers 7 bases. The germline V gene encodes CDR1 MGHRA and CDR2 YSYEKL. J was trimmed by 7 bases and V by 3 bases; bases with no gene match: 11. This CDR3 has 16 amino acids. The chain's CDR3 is CASSHDRVKPGGELFF. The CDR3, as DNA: TGCGCCAGCAGCCACGACAGGGTTAAGCCTGGCGGGGAGCTGTTTTTT.

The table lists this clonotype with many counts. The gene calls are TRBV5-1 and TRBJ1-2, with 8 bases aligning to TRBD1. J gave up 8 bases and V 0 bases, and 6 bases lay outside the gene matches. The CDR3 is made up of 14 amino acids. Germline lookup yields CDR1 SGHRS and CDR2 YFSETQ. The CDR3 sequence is CASSLAQGAGGYTF. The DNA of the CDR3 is TGCGCCAGCAGCTTGGCTCAGGGGGCGGGCGGCTACACCTTC.

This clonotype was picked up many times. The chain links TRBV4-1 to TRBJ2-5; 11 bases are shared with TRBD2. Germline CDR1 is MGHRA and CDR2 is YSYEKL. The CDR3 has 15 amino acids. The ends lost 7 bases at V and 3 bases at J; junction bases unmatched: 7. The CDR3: CASNLGTSGEETQYF. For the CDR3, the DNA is TGCGCCAGCAATTTGGGGACTAGCGGAGAAGAGACCCAGTACTTC.

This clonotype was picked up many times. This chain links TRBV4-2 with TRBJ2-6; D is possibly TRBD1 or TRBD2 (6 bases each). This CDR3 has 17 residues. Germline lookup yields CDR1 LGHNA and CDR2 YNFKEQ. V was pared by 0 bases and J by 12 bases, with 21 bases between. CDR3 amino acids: CASSQDWRGDTGRVLTF. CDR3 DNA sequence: TGTGCCAGCAGCCAAGATTGGAGGGGGGACACAGGGCGCGTCCTGACTTTC.

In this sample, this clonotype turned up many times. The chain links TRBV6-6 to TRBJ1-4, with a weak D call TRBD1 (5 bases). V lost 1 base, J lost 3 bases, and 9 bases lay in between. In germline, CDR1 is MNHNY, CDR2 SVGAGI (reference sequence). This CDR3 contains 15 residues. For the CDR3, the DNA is TGTGCCAGCAGTTACTGGGACGGCCCTAATGAAAAACTGTTTTTT. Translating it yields CASSYWDGPNEKLFF.

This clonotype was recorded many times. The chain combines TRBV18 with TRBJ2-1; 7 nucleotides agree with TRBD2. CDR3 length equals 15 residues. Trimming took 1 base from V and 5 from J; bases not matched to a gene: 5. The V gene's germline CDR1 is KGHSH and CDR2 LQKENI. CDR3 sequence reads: CASSPQAGVNNEQFF. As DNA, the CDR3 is TGTGCCAGCTCACCACAGGCGGGAGTAAACAATGAGCAGTTCTTC.

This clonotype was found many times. The CDR3: CASSSQTGYEQYF. The CDR3 DNA is TGCGCCAGCAGCTCGCAGACGGGATACGAGCAGTACTTC. This sequence joins TRBV5-1 and TRBJ2-7; maybe TRBD2 (5 bases). V gave up 3 bases and J gave up 4 bases, with 11 bases separating them. Germline CDR1 SGHRS, CDR2 YFSETQ. This CDR3 spans 13 amino acids. The whole variable domain, filled in from reference TRBV5-1 and TRBJ2-7, reads KAGVTQTPRYLIKTRGQQVTLSCSPISGHRSVSWYQQTPGQGLQFLFEYFSETQRNKGNFPGRFSGRQFSNSRSEMNVSTLELGDSALYLCASSSQTGYEQYFGPGTRLTVT.

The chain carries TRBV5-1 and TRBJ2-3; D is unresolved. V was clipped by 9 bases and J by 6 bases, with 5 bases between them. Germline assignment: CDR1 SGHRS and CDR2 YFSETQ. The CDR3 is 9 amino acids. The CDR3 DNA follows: TGCGCCACCGGGGATACGCAGTATTTT. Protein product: CATGDTQYF.

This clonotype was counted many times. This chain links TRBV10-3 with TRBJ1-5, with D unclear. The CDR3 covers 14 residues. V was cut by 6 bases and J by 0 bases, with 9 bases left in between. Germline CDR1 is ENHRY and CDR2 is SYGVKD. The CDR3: CAIRSDSSNQPQHF. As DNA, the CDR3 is TGTGCCATCAGGTCTGACTCTAGCAATCAGCCCCAGCATTTT.

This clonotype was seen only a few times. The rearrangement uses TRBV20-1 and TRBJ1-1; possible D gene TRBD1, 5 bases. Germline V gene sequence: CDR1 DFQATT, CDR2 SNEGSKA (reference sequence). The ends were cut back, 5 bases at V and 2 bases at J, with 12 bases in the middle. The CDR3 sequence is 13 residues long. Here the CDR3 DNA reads TGCAGTGCTGAGGGAGGGGCCAACACTGAAGCTTTCTTT. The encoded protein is CSAEGGANTEAFF.

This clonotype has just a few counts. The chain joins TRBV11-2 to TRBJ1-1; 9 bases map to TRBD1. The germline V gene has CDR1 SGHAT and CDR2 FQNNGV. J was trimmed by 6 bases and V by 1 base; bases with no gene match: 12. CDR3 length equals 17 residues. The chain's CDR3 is CASSLAPSTGGDPEAFF. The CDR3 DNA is TGTGCCAGCAGCTTAGCCCCCTCGACAGGGGGAGACCCTGAAGCTTTCTTT.

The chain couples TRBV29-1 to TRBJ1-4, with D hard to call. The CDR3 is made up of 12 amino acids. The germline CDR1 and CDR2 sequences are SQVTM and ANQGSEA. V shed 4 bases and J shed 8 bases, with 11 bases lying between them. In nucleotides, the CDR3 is TGCAGCGTTGGACCCGGGCGGGAAAAACTGTTTTTT. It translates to CSVGPGREKLFF.

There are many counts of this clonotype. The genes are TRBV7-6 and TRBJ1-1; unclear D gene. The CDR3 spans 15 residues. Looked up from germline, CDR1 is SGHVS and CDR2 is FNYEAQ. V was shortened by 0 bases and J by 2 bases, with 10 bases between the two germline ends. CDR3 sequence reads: CASSLAPSQNTEAFF. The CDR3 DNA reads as TGTGCCAGCAGCTTAGCGCCGTCACAAAACACTGAAGCTTTCTTT. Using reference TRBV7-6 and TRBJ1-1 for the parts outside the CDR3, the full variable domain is GAGVSQSPRYKVTKRGQDVALRCDPISGHVSLYWYRQALGQGPEFLTYFNYEAQQDKSGLPNDRFSAERPEGSISTLTIQRTEQRDSAMYRCASSLAPSQNTEAFFGQGTRLTVV.

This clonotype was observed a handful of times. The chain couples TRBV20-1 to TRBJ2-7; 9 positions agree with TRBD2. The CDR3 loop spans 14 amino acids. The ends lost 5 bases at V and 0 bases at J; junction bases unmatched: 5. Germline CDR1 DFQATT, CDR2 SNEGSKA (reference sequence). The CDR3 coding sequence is TGCAGTGCTTACAAGCGGGAGGTCTCCTACGAGCAGTACTTC. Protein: CSAYKREVSYEQYF.

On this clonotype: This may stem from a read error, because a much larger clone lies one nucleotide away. The CDR3: CAWGPAATNSYNEQFF. CDR3 nucleotides: TGTGCCTGGGGACCAGCGGCTACGAACTCCTACAATGAGCAGTTCTTC. The V and J genes are TRBV30 and TRBJ2-1, with D possibly TRBD2 on 5 matching bases. The CDR3 contains 16 residues. Germline values: CDR1 GTSNPN, CDR2 SVGIG (reference sequence). V dropped 5 bases and J dropped 0 bases, with 17 bases sitting between them.

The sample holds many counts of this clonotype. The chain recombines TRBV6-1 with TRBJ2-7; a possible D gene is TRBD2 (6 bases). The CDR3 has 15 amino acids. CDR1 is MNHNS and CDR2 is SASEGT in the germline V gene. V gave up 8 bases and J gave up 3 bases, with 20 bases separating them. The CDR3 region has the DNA TGTGCCAGCCGGGGGAGGCCTGAAGTGGTCTACGAGCAGTACTTC. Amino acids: CASRGRPEVVYEQYF.

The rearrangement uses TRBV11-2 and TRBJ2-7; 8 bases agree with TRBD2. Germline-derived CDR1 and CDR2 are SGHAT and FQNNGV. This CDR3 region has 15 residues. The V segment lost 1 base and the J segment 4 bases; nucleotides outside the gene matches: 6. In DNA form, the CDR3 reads TGTGCCAGCAGCTTAGCGGGAGGGCCAACTTACGAGCAGTACTTC. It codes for CASSLAGGPTYEQYF.

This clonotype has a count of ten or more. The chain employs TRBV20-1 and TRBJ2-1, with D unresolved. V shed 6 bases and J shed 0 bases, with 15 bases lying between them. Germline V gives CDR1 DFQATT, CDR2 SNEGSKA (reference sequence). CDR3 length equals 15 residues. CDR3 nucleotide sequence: TGCAGTGCAACGGACGCCTACGGCTCCTACAATGAGCAGTTCTTC. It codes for CSATDAYGSYNEQFF.